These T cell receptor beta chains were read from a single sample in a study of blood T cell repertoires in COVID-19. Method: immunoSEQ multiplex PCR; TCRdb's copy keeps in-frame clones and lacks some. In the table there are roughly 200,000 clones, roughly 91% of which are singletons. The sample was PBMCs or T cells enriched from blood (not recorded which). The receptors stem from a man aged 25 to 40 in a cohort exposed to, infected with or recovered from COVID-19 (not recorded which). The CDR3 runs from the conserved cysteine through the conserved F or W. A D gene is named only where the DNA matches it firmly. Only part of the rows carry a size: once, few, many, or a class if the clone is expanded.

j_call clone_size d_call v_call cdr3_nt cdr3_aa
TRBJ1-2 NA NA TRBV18 TGTGCCAGCTCACCCAGGGACACAAACTATGGCTACACCTTC CASSPRDTNYGYTF
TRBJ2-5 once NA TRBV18 TGTGCCAGCTCACCCGGCGGATACCAAGAGACCCAGTACTTC CASSPGGYQETQYF
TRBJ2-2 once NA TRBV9 TGTGCCAGCAGCGTCACCCAGAGGCGCGGGGAGCTGTTTTTT CASSVTQRRGELFF
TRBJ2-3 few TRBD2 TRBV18 TGTGCCAGCTCACCGGAGTGGCGCGGGACTAGCCCCACAGATACGCAGTATTTT CASSPEWRGTSPTDTQYF
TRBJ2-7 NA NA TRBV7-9 TGTGCCAGCACCTCGGACAGCTCCTACGAGCAGTACTTC CASTSDSSYEQYF
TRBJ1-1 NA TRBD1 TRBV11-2 TGTGCCAGCATCTTTGGAGGGACAGGGGGCCAGAACACTGAAGCTTTCTTT CASIFGGTGGQNTEAFF
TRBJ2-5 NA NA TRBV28 TGTGCCAGCAGGGCAGGGTTCCAAGAGACCCAGTACTTC CASRAGFQETQYF
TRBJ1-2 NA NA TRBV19 TGTGCCAGTAGTATTCCGGGTCCTAACTATGGCTACACCTTC CASSIPGPNYGYTF
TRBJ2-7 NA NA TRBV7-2 TGTGCCAGCAGCTTAATGTTTGCTAGCCGGTACGAGCAGTACTTC CASSLMFASRYEQYF
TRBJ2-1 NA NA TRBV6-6 TGTGCCAGCAGTCCTTTTACGAGCTCCTACAATGAGCAGTTCTTC CASSPFTSSYNEQFF
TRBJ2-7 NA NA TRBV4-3 TGCGCCAGCAGCCAAGGCACAGGCGCTCTTGGCTCCTACGAGCAGTACTTC CASSQGTGALGSYEQYF
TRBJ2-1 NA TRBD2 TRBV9 TGTGCCAGCAGCGTCGATAGCGGGAGTTGGTACAATGAGCAGTTCTTC CASSVDSGSWYNEQFF
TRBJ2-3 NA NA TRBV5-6 TGTGCCAGCAGCTTATCAGACACCCAGGGGCCCACAGATACGCAGTATTTT CASSLSDTQGPTDTQYF